This T cell receptor beta chain was profiled in a study of Siglec-9 on CD8 T cells in melanoma (dated by TCRdb to the late 2010s). Regarding the study in general: The study examined the expression of Siglec-9 on CD8+ T cells and how Siglec-9 regulates T cells within the melanoma tumor microenvironment.

General study outcomes and caveats: According to the reported findings, Siglec-9 marked and regulated a subset of effector memory CD8+ T cells that seemed to build up inside melanoma tumors.

Points on this clone: Its antigen remains undetermined. Base-call qualities are not available, and no considerably larger clone is one nucleotide away.

Receptors were amplified or captured by the immunoSEQ multiplex PCR assay. Entries here come from immuneACCESS through TCRdb and include only in-frame sequences with V and J called. Some clones fail to appear in such tables; in the studies checked, an unresolved V gene covers under half of the shortfall, and the cause of the remainder is unknown. In this sample the table shows 29,000 or so clones, more than 80% of which occur a single time. 5.8% of the sample is in the top ten clones. This TCR was sampled from a human donor in good health. The sample was Siglec-9- CD8+ T cells sorted from blood. The cell subset or site label of this sample denotes: CD8 T cells lacking Siglec-9.

The CDR3 protein sequence reads: CASSATGSRDSYGYTF. The nucleotides are TGTGCCAGCAGCGCAACCGGGTCCCGCGACTCCTATGGCTACACCTTC. The V and J segments used are TRBV9 and TRBJ1-2; the D gene is unclear. The CDR3, cysteine through phenylalanine, is 16 amino acids long. The only DNA kept is the CDR3, 48 bases in frame from the first base. V gives up 3 bases and J gives up 4 bases, and the segment between their germline ends measures 19 bases. Reading the germline V gene gives CDR1 SGDLS and CDR2 YYNGEE. Where the CDR3 stops, the reference TRBV9 and TRBJ1-2 genes take over; the full variable domain is DSGVTQTPKHLITATGQRVTLRCSPRSGDLSVYWYQQSLDQGLQFLIQYYNGEERAKGNILERFSAQQFPDLHSELNLSSLELGDSALYFCASSATGSRDSYGYTFGSGTRLTVV.